In this sample, the clone carrying this T cell receptor beta chain turned up a few times. Its antigen is as yet unknown. V was clipped by 4 bases and J by 4 bases; unmatched bases: 6. CDR1 is SEHNR, CDR2 FQNEAQ, per germline (reference sequence). The CDR3 is 17 residues long. The record originates from a study of T cells after yellow fever vaccination. The overall study: Preparing low-cell-number fractions relied on SMART-Seq v4 Ultra Low Input. Study-level points and caveats: Relatively few clonotypes were ones that appeared in both CD4 and CD8 compartments. Reappearing after the booster were most of the clones from primary vaccination (around 96% CD4, approximately 86% CD8).

A 5'RACE template-switching step, the method used to make TCR cDNA, added a universal primer site and UMIs. A single record per CDR3 protein comes from TCRdb applying MiXCR to the 5' RACE reads. This sample has about 330,000 distinct CDR3 sequences; 4.1% occur once, and the top ten carry 20% to 25%. Sequenced material: PBMCs, taken 5 days after the yellow fever booster vaccination. The J gene is TRBJ2-1, the V gene TRBV7-9; TRBD2 matches at 14 bases. This receptor was identified in a man aged 18 to 30 who received the YFV17D yellow fever vaccine. CDR3 in amino acids: CASSCGLAGGRYNEQFF. DNA for the CDR3: TGTGCCAGCAGCTGCGGACTAGCGGGGGGCAGGTACAATGAGCAGTTCTTC.